The present entry profiles one T cell receptor beta chain with its context. CDR1 and CDR2 (germline): MNHEY, SMNVEV (reference sequence). The V end was cut by 2 bases, the J end by 7 bases, with 15 bases between. The CDR3 totals 15 residues. This sample was taken from a study of blood T cell repertoires in COVID-19. Overall study: Samples representing acute and convalescent COVID-19 were sourced from the United States, Italy and Spain. The analysed material was cDNA or gDNA that came from T cells, B-cell-depleted T cells, or PBMCs.

The authors' processing: Cell counts per sample came from amplifying reference gene primers. Some clones are missing from TCRdb's copy, which holds only in-frame ones; the method was immunoSEQ multiplex PCR. The D gene and trimming were derived from the DNA, and the V and J assignments and clone size from that table. The profile shows some 670,000 clones, approximately 90% of them singletons. The sequence derives from a young woman with acute or convalescent COVID-19. The chain has TRBV27 and TRBJ2-1, with D perhaps matching TRBD1 (6 bases). Source material: peripheral blood. Here the CDR3 DNA reads TGTGCCAGCAGTTTAGGAGATGGGACATCGAATGAGCAGTTCTTC. Residues: CASSLGDGTSNEQFF.